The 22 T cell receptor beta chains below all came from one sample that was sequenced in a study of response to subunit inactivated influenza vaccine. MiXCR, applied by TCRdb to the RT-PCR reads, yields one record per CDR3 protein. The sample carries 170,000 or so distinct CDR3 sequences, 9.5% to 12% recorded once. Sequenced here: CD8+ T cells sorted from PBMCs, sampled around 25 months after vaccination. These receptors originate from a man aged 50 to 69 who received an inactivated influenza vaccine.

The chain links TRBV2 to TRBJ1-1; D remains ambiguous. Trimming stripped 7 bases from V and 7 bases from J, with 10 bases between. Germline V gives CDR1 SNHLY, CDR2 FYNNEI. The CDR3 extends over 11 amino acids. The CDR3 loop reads CASTLTGEAFF. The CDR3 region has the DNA TGTGCCAGCACTCTGACGGGTGAAGCTTTCTTT.

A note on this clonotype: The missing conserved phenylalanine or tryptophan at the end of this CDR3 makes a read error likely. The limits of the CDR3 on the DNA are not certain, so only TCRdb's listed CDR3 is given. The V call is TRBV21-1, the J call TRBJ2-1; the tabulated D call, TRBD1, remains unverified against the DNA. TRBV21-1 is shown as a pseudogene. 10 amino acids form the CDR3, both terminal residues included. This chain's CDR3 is CVSSKVTGRI.

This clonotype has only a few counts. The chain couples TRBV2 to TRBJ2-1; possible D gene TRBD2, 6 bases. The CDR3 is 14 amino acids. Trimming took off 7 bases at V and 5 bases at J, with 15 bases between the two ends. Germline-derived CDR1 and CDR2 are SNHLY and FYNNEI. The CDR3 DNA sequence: TGTGCCAGCATCCGGCGACTAGATAACAATGAGCAGTTCTTC. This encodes CASIRRLDNNEQFF.

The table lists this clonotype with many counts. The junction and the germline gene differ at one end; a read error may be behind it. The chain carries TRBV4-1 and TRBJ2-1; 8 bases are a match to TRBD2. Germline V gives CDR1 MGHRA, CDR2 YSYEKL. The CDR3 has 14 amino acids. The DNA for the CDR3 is TGCGCCAGCAGCCAAGATCTGACCAGCGGGGGTTCGGTCTTC. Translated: CASSQDLTSGGSVF.

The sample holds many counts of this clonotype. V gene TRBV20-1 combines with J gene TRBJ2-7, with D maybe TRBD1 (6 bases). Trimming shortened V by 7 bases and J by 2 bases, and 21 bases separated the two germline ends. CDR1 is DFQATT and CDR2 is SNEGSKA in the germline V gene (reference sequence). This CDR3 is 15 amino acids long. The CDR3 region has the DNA TGCAGTGGGAAAAGAAGTGGACAGCCCACCTACGAGCAGTACTTC. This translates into CSGKRSGQPTYEQYF.

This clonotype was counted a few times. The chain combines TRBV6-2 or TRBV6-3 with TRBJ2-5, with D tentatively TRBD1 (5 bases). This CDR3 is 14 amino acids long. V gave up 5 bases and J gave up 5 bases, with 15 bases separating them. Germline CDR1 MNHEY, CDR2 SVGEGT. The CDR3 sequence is CASSRSWGSETQYF. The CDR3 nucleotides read TGTGCCAGCAGTCGTTCGTGGGGCTCGGAGACCCAGTACTTC.

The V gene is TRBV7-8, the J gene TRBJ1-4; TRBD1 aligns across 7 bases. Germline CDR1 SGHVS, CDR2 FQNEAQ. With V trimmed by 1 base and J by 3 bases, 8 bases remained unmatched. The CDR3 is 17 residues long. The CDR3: CASSLVNRQGANEKLFF. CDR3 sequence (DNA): TGTGCCAGCAGCTTAGTCAACAGACAGGGAGCTAATGAAAAACTGTTTTTT. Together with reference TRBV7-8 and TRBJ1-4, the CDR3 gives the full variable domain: GAGVSQSPRYKVAKRGQDVALRCDPISGHVSLFWYQQALGQGPEFLTYFQNEAQLDKSGLPSDRFFAERPEGSVSTLKIQRTQQEDSAVYLCASSLVNRQGANEKLFFGSGTQLSVL.

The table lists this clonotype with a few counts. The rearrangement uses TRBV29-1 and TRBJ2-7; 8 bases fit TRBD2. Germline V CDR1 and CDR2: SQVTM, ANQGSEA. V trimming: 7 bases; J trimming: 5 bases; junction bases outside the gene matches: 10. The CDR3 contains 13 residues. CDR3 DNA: TGCAGCGGAGGCCCGGGGGGGGTGGACGAGCAGTACTTC. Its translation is CSGGPGGVDEQYF.

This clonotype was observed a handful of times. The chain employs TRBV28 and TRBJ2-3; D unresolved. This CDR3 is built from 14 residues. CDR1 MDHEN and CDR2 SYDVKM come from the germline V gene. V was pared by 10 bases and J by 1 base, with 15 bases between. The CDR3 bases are TGTGCCATCAAAGGATCCTCCGGCACAGATACGCAGTATTTT. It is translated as CAIKGSSGTDTQYF.

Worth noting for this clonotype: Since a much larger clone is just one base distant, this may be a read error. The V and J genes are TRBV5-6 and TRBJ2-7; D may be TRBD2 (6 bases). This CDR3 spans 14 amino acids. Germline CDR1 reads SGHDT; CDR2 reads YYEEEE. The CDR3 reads CARSFGSQTYEQYF. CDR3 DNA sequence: TGTGCCCGCAGCTTCGGGAGCCAAACCTACGAGCAGTACTTC.

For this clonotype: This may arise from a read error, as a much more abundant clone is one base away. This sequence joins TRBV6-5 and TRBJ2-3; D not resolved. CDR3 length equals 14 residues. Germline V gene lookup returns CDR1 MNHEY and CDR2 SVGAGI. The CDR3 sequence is CASSYTLSTDRQYF. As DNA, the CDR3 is TGTGCCAGCAGTTACACCCTGTCCACAGATAGGCAGTATTTT.

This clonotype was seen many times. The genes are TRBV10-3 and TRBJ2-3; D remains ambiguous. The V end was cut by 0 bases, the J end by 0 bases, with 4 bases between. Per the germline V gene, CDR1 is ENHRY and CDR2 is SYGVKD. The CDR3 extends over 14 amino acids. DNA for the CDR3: TGTGCCATCAGTGAGTCTGGTAGCACAGATACGCAGTATTTT. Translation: CAISESGSTDTQYF.

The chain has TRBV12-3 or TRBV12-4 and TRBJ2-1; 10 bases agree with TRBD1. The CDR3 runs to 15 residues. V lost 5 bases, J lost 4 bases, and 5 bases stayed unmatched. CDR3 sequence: CASSPRDRGYNEQFF. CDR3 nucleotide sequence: TGTGCCAGCAGTCCCCGGGACAGGGGTTACAATGAGCAGTTCTTC.

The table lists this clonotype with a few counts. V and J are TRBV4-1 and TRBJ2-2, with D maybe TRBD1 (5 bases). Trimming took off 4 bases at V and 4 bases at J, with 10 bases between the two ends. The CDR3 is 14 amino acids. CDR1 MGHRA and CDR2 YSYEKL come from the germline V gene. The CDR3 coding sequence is TGCGCCAGCAGCCCAGGGTGGGGCACCGGGGAGCTGTTTTTT. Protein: CASSPGWGTGELFF.

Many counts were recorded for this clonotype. The CDR3 sequence: CSVEVRGSASYEQYF. The CDR3 coding sequence is TGCAGCGTTGAAGTCCGCGGGAGTGCCTCCTACGAGCAGTACTTC. The chain couples TRBV29-1 to TRBJ2-7; TRBD2 agrees at 7 bases. Losses at the gene ends were 1 base for V and 0 bases for J; bases not matched to a gene: 6. CDR1 and CDR2 from the germline V gene are SQVTM and ANQGSEA. CDR3 length: 15 amino acids.

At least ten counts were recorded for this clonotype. The CDR3 sequence is CSAPLGRSSYNEQFF. In DNA, the CDR3 is TGCAGTGCGCCCCTCGGGCGGAGCTCCTACAATGAGCAGTTCTTC. V gene TRBV20-1 combines with J gene TRBJ2-1; D is unresolved. The CDR3 covers 15 residues. The ends were cut back, 6 bases at V and 0 bases at J, with 15 bases in the middle. The germline CDR1 and CDR2 sequences are DFQATT and SNEGSKA (reference sequence).

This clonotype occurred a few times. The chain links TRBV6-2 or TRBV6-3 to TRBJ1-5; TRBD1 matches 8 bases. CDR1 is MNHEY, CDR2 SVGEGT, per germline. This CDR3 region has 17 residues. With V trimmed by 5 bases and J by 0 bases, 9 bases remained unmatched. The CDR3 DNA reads TGTGCCAGCAGTCGCACACAGGGGGAGTATAGCAATCAGCCCCAGCATTTT. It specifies CASSRTQGEYSNQPQHF.

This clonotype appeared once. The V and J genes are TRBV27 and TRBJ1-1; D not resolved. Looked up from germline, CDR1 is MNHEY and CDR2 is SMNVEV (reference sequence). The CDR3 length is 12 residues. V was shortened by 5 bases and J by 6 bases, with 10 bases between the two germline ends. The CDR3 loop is CASSPPGAEAFF. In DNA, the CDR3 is TGTGCCAGCAGTCCTCCGGGAGCTGAAGCTTTCTTT.

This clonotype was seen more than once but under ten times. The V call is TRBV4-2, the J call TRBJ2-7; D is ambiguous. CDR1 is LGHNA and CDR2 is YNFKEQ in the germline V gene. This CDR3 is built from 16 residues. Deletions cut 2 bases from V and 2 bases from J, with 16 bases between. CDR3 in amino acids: CASSQNSHTGPYEQYF. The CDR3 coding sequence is TGTGCCAGCAGCCAAAATAGCCATACCGGCCCCTACGAGCAGTACTTC.

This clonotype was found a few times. The chain's CDR3 is CASSSEGVTGSREQYF. The CDR3 nucleotides are TGTGCCAGCAGTTCAGAGGGGGTGACGGGTTCTCGCGAGCAGTACTTC. The chain carries TRBV12-3 or TRBV12-4 and TRBJ2-7; possibly TRBD1 for D (6 bases). The CDR3 sequence is 16 residues long. V gave up 4 bases and J gave up 6 bases, with 22 bases separating them.

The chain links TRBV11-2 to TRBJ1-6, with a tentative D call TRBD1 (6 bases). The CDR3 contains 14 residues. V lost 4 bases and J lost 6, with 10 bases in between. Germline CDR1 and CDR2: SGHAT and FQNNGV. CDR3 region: CASSWGALNSPLHF. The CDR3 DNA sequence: TGTGCCAGCAGCTGGGGGGCGCTTAATTCACCCCTCCACTTT.

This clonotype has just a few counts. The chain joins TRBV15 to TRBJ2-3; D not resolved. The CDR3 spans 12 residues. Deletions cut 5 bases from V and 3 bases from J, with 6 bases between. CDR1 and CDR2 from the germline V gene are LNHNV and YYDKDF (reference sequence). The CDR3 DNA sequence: TGTGCCACCAGCCTCGATACAGATACGCAGTATTTT. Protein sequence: CATSLDTDTQYF.